A selection of T cell receptor beta chains follows, all from one sample in a study of OX40 agonist ivuxolimab in advanced cancers. Clones were read by immunoSEQ multiplex PCR, and TCRdb kept only the in-frame ones, dropping some. The sample includes around 40,000 clones, approximately 80% of them seen just once. Source: CD4+ or CD8+ T cells sorted from blood, taken in a trial of the OX40 agonist ivuxolimab. The receptors stem from an adult with an advanced solid tumor such as melanoma, head and neck, liver or kidney cancer. Both conserved end residues are part of each CDR3. Each record gives: J gene, D gene, clone size, V gene, CDR3 DNA, CDR3 protein. A D gene is named only where the DNA matches it firmly. Clone size is stated in some rows and not others, as once, few, many or a class when expanded.

TRBJ2-5 TRBD2 NA TRBV5-1 TGCGCCAGCAGCCCAGGGACTAGCGGAGACCAAGAGACCCAGTACTTC CASSPGTSGDQETQYF
TRBJ1-1 NA few TRBV19 TGTGCCAGTAGTCGAAGCACACAGGGAACAGCTTTCTTT CASSRSTQGTAFF
TRBJ2-1 NA NA TRBV5-6 TGTGCCAGCAGCTTAGGGAGGTCCTACAATGAGCAGTTCTTC CASSLGRSYNEQFF
TRBJ2-1 TRBD1 NA TRBV5-1 TGCGCCAGCAGCTTAGTAGGACAGGGAGGCAATGAGCAGTTCTTC CASSLVGQGGNEQFF
TRBJ2-4 NA NA TRBV2 TGTGCCAGCAGTGGGCAGGCTGGCGCCAAAAACATTCAGTACTTC CASSGQAGAKNIQYF
TRBJ1-1 NA NA TRBV9 TGTGCCAGCAGCTTGACAGGCATGAACACTGAAGCTTTCTTT CASSLTGMNTEAFF
TRBJ2-3 NA NA TRBV7-3 TGTGCCAGCAGCTTAACTAGCGTAAGCACAGATACGCAGTATTTT CASSLTSVSTDTQYF
TRBJ2-5 NA NA TRBV18 TGTGCCAGCTCACCACCGGGTACGCGTTCGCAAGAGACCCAGTACTTC CASSPPGTRSQETQYF
TRBJ1-5 NA NA TRBV11-2 TGTGCCAGCAGCTTAGATGGACACAACAATCAGCCCCAGCATTTT CASSLDGHNNQPQHF
TRBJ1-6 TRBD1 NA TRBV10-3 TGTGCCATCAGTGAGTCGCCCGGACAGGAGAGTTCACCCCTCCACTTT CAISESPGQESSPLHF
TRBJ1-5 TRBD1 NA TRBV2 TGTGCCAGCTACCGGGACAGGGGTGGTCTCAATCAGCCCCAGCATTTT CASYRDRGGLNQPQHF
TRBJ1-3 NA NA TRBV28 TGTGCCAGCAGTCCCTCAACAGGCTCTGGAAACACCATATATTTT CASSPSTGSGNTIYF
TRBJ1-5 NA NA TRBV6-1 TGTGCCAGCAGCGAACGCGACAATCAGCCCCAGCATTTT CASSERDNQPQHF
TRBJ2-6 NA NA TRBV5-1 TGCGCCAGCAGCTTGGCCGGGGGTCGTGGGGCCAACGTCCTGACTTTC CASSLAGGRGANVLTF
TRBJ1-5 NA NA TRBV10-2 TGCGCCAGCAGTGAGTTACGCAATCAGCCCCAGCATTTT CASSELRNQPQHF
TRBJ2-5 NA NA TRBV21-1 TGTGCCAGCCCAAAAGCGCTTCACTATGGACCGTCGGGATCGGAGACCCAGTACTTC CASPKALHYGPSGSETQYF
TRBJ2-5 NA NA TRBV2 TGTGCCAGCAGGCGGGGTTTTACAGAGACCCAGTACTTC CASRRGFTETQYF
TRBJ1-2 TRBD1 few TRBV6-5 TGTGCCAGCAGTTCGGACAGGGGCAGGGGAAGCTATGGCTACACCTTC CASSSDRGRGSYGYTF
TRBJ2-7 TRBD1 NA TRBV5-1 TGCGCCAGCAGCCCAACCGGACAGGGCTCCGAGCAGTACTTC CASSPTGQGSEQYF
TRBJ1-5 NA NA TRBV18 TGTGCCAGCTCACCTACAGGGTGGAATCAGCCCCAGCATTTT CASSPTGWNQPQHF
TRBJ2-1 TRBD2 NA TRBV5-1 TGCGCCAGCAGCTTGGCCCTGGCGGGAGGGCCTCGCAATGAGCAGTTCTTC CASSLALAGGPRNEQFF
TRBJ1-3 NA NA TRBV4-1 TGCGCCAGCAGCTTAAACGGGGGAGTCTCTGGAAACACCATATATTTT CASSLNGGVSGNTIYF